The rows below give T cell receptor beta chains drawn from one sample of a study of T-cell memory formation after mild COVID-19. TCRdb fed the 5' RACE reads into MiXCR, producing one record per CDR3 protein. The sample has over 70,000 distinct CDR3 sequences, about 14% seen once. Sequenced input: PBMCs or a T cell subset sorted from them (not recorded which). Receptor source: a man aged 18 to 35 who had mild COVID-19 (a few samples of this study predate the infection). Cell type and time point are not known. The conserved cysteine and the conserved F or W are not part of the CDR3 here. D genes are given only for firm matches.

cdr3_length: 12
d_call: NA
v_call: TRBV27
cdr3_aa: ASSIGVWDEKLF

cdr3_length: 14
d_call: TRBD2
v_call: TRBV9
cdr3_aa: ASSTSSGGVTDTQY

cdr3_length: 13
d_call: NA
v_call: TRBV6-6
cdr3_aa: ASTPHGGANTEAF

cdr3_length: 13
d_call: TRBD1
v_call: TRBV7-9
cdr3_aa: ASSLKGAGVEKLF

cdr3_length: 12
d_call: TRBD1
v_call: TRBV5-6
cdr3_aa: ASSFGQVHSPLH

cdr3_length: 12
d_call: TRBD1
v_call: TRBV6-6
cdr3_aa: ASSYTGGGYGYT

cdr3_length: 10
d_call: NA
v_call: TRBV27
cdr3_aa: ASKTGGNEQF

cdr3_length: 12
d_call: NA
v_call: TRBV9
cdr3_aa: ASSVGDTSQPQH

cdr3_length: 12
d_call: NA
v_call: TRBV5-1
cdr3_aa: ASSLRQSTDTQY

cdr3_length: 11
d_call: NA
v_call: TRBV15
cdr3_aa: ATGGQGGYEQY

cdr3_length: 16
d_call: TRBD2
v_call: TRBV4-3
cdr3_aa: ASSQEVAGGGPPTRQF

cdr3_length: 11
d_call: TRBD1
v_call: TRBV12-3/TRBV12-4
cdr3_aa: ASTLGGQGGLF

cdr3_length: 11
d_call: NA
v_call: TRBV6-6
cdr3_aa: ASSYFDAGEQF

cdr3_length: 13
d_call: NA
v_call: TRBV2
cdr3_aa: ASSEARANTGELF

cdr3_length: 10
d_call: NA
v_call: TRBV7-2
cdr3_aa: ASSLFVGELF

cdr3_length: 13
d_call: NA
v_call: TRBV3-1
cdr3_aa: ASSHEPNSYNEQF

cdr3_length: 12
d_call: TRBD1
v_call: TRBV5-6
cdr3_aa: ASSSGQGISPLH

cdr3_length: 11
d_call: NA
v_call: TRBV27
cdr3_aa: ASSSLVNSPLH

cdr3_length: 13
d_call: NA
v_call: TRBV7-9
cdr3_aa: ASSLARGVNTEAF

cdr3_length: 14
d_call: NA
v_call: TRBV20-1
cdr3_aa: SARDPGPSSGNTIY

cdr3_length: 16
d_call: NA
v_call: TRBV6-5
cdr3_aa: ASSYLSSGRIFTDTQY

cdr3_length: 8
d_call: NA
v_call: TRBV10-3
cdr3_aa: AIRLGPQH

cdr3_length: 11
d_call: NA
v_call: TRBV20-1
cdr3_aa: SARGWYIYGYT

cdr3_length: 11
d_call: NA
v_call: TRBV7-3
cdr3_aa: ASSLDRRNEQF

cdr3_length: 9
d_call: NA
v_call: TRBV28
cdr3_aa: ASSPLYEQY

cdr3_length: 12
d_call: NA
v_call: TRBV12-3/TRBV12-4
cdr3_aa: ASSYPGAGTEAF

cdr3_length: 11
d_call: NA
v_call: TRBV10-2
cdr3_aa: ASSEPLFYEQY

cdr3_length: 13
d_call: NA
v_call: TRBV7-2
cdr3_aa: ASSPHPGRRTEAF

cdr3_length: 14
d_call: NA
v_call: TRBV4-1
cdr3_aa: ASSQKAEKPNYGYT

cdr3_length: 13
d_call: NA
v_call: TRBV6-6
cdr3_aa: ASTSAGLFYNEQF

cdr3_length: 13
d_call: NA
v_call: TRBV11-2
cdr3_aa: ASSLGATATGELF

cdr3_length: 11
d_call: NA
v_call: TRBV27
cdr3_aa: ASSYRDAYEQY

cdr3_length: 9
d_call: NA
v_call: TRBV7-6
cdr3_aa: ASSFGYEQF

cdr3_length: 13
d_call: NA
v_call: TRBV5-1
cdr3_aa: ASSAFKLGGSEAF

cdr3_length: 9
d_call: NA
v_call: TRBV29-1
cdr3_aa: SVEVLYEQY

cdr3_length: 10
d_call: NA
v_call: TRBV2
cdr3_aa: ASSEGYNEQF